This T cell receptor (beta chain) was obtained from a study of T-cell reconstitution after alpha-beta-depleted transplantation in children. TCRbeta library preparation incorporated unique molecular identifiers. Using its own MiXCR run on the PCR reads, TCRdb lists one record per CDR3 protein. The sample has around 700,000 distinct CDR3 sequences, around 13% seen once; the top ten hold roughly 0.77%. Per the germline V gene, CDR1 is SNHLY and CDR2 is FYNNEI. The CDR3 is 15 amino acids. V lost 8 bases and J lost 4, with 18 bases in between. The sample holds a few counts of this clonotype. Its antigen is still unknown. Study findings and constraints: Expanded graft clones numbering several hundred reportedly gave rise to alpha-beta T cells about two months after transplant. A year post-transplant, T-cell counts and diversity derived mostly from newly produced T cells.

The specimen was PBMCs, collected before TCRalphabeta/CD19-depleted stem cell transplant. This sequence originates from a girl aged 2 to 10 with congenital amegakaryocytic thrombocytopenia, due to receive a stem cell transplant. This sequence joins TRBV2 and TRBJ2-1; D might be TRBD1 or TRBD2, each matching 6 bases. The CDR3 loop reads CASEPWGAPYNEQFF. CDR3 DNA sequence: TGTGCCAGCGAACCTTGGGGGGCCCCTTACAATGAGCAGTTCTTC.